The 15 T cell receptor beta chains below come from one sample, sequenced in a study of response to subunit inactivated influenza vaccine. TCRdb reprocessed the RT-PCR reads with MiXCR, giving one entry per CDR3 protein. This repertoire shows more than 500,000 distinct CDR3 sequences, around 11% found once; its top ten account for roughly 11%. The same sample was also used in a study of T cells expressing NK-cell markers. As reported in that work: The authors generated TCR beta cDNA through 5'RACE template switching with UMIs.

The source was PBMCs from blood, collected on the day of vaccination. These receptors came from a man aged 50 or older who received an inactivated influenza vaccine.

This chain joins TRBV12-3 or TRBV12-4 and TRBJ1-5, with 10 positions matching TRBD1. J was trimmed by 4 bases and V by 8 bases; bases with no gene match: 5. The CDR3 totals 14 residues. CDR3 DNA: TGTGCCAGCGGTGGGGACAGGGGAAATCAGCCCCAGCATTTT. Translation: CASGGDRGNQPQHF.

This clonotype occurred a few times. V and J are TRBV20-1 and TRBJ1-1; D might be TRBD1 (5 bases). CDR1 DFQATT and CDR2 SNEGSKA come from the germline V gene (reference sequence). The germline V and J ends were trimmed by 6 bases and 3 bases, with 14 bases remaining between them. The CDR3 runs to 13 residues. The CDR3: CSAQGSADTEAFF. CDR3 bases: TGCAGTGCGCAGGGATCGGCGGACACTGAAGCTTTCTTT.

This clonotype appeared a single time. One end of the junction varies from germline; a read error may be responsible. The chain is built from TRBV7-7 and TRBJ2-6; 8 positions agree with TRBD1. Germline V gene lookup returns CDR1 SSHAT and CDR2 FNYEAQ (reference sequence). This CDR3 spans 17 amino acids. The CDR3 DNA follows: TGTGCTAGCAGCAAAGGGACAGGTATCGCTGGGGCCAACGTCCTGACTTTC. Protein: CASSKGTGIAGANVLTF.

J is TRBJ1-6 and V is TRBV12-3 or TRBV12-4; the D is unclear. Trimming took off 8 bases at V and 0 bases at J, with 11 bases between the two ends. The CDR3 totals 15 residues. This CDR3 is CASAGGFSYNSPLHF. CDR3 in DNA: TGTGCCAGCGCCGGCGGATTCTCCTATAATTCACCCCTCCACTTT.

This clonotype was seen only a few times. The chain combines TRBV6-2 or TRBV6-3 with TRBJ2-7; TRBD2 is a possible D gene (6 bases). V dropped 7 bases and J dropped 3 bases, with 19 bases sitting between them. Germline values: CDR1 MNHEY, CDR2 SVGEGT. The CDR3 runs 15 residues. CDR3 nucleotides: TGTGCCAGCACCAAAACCGGGACTTCTTACTACGAGCAGTACTTC. Translated: CASTKTGTSYYEQYF.

This clonotype was found many times. CDR3 in amino acids: CASSLTQNLPLHEQFF. The CDR3 bases are TGTGCCAGCAGCTTAACTCAGAACCTACCTCTTCATGAGCAGTTCTTC. The chain couples TRBV7-9 to TRBJ2-1, with D unresolved. Per germline, CDR1 SEHNR and CDR2 FQNEAQ (reference sequence). The V end was cut by 2 bases, the J end by 8 bases, with 19 bases between. This CDR3 region has 16 residues.

This chain links TRBV6-1 with TRBJ2-7; D ambiguous. CDR3 length: 13 residues. Trimming took off 6 bases at V and 4 bases at J, with 13 bases between the two ends. CDR1 is MNHNS and CDR2 is SASEGT in the germline V gene. The CDR3 reads CASRGYSTYEQYF. In nucleotides, the CDR3 is TGTGCCAGCAGAGGTTATTCTACTTACGAGCAGTACTTC.

This clonotype showed up just a few times. The chain is built from TRBV29-1 and TRBJ1-2; 10 bases fit TRBD1. Losses at the gene ends were 4 bases for V and 5 bases for J; bases not matched to a gene: 7. This CDR3 contains 14 residues. In germline, CDR1 is SQVTM, CDR2 ANQGSEA. This CDR3 reads CSVGQDRGMYGYTF. In DNA form, the CDR3 reads TGCAGCGTTGGGCAGGACAGGGGGATGTATGGCTACACCTTC.

The V gene is TRBV5-1, the J gene TRBJ2-1, with TRBD2 identical over 15 bases. CDR1 SGHRS and CDR2 YFSETQ come from the germline V gene. The CDR3 contains 15 residues. V lost 0 bases, J lost 10 bases, and 2 bases stayed unmatched. The CDR3 reads CASSLGTSGRVEQFF. CDR3 nucleotides: TGCGCCAGCAGCTTGGGGACTAGCGGGAGGGTGGAGCAGTTCTTC.

The V gene is TRBV20-1, the J gene TRBJ2-5, with D maybe TRBD2 (6 bases). Germline assignment: CDR1 DFQATT and CDR2 SNEGSKA (reference sequence). V was trimmed by 2 bases and J by 5 bases, leaving 21 bases between them. The CDR3 is 16 amino acids. CDR3 in amino acids: CSARSLTSTVGETQYF. In DNA form, the CDR3 reads TGCAGTGCTAGATCCCTGACTAGTACGGTGGGGGAGACCCAGTACTTC.

This clonotype was seen many times. The gene calls are TRBV5-1 and TRBJ2-7; D unclear. V dropped 0 bases and J dropped 0 bases, with 10 bases sitting between them. The CDR3 totals 15 residues. Germline assignment: CDR1 SGHRS and CDR2 YFSETQ. The CDR3 sequence is CASSLEGGSSYEQYF. CDR3 sequence (DNA): TGCGCCAGCAGCTTGGAAGGCGGAAGCTCCTACGAGCAGTACTTC.

The chain links TRBV6-2 or TRBV6-3 to TRBJ2-3; the match to TRBD2 covers 7 bases. Germline CDR1 and CDR2: MNHEY and SVGEGT. There are 15 residues in the CDR3. J lost 3 bases, V lost 5 bases, and 8 bases had no gene match. The DNA of the CDR3 is TGTGCCAGCAGTCAATCCGGGACTATGACAGATACGCAGTATTTT. Translated, it gives CASSQSGTMTDTQYF.

Note on this clonotype: At one boundary the junction diverges from the germline segment, which might be a read error. The chain has TRBV9 and TRBJ2-1; possibly TRBD1 or TRBD2 for D (6 bases each). The germline V gene has CDR1 SGDLS and CDR2 YYNGEE. The CDR3 loop spans 13 amino acids. CDR3 amino acids: CASSVVAQGGPLF. For the CDR3, the DNA is TGTGCCAGCAGCGTAGTGGCACAGGGAGGCCCCCTCTTC. The full variable domain, rest sourced from reference TRBV9 and TRBJ2-1, is DSGVTQTPKHLITATGQRVTLRCSPRSGDLSVYWYQQSLDQGLQFLIQYYNGEERAKGNILERFSAQQFPDLHSELNLSSLELGDSALYFCASSVVAQGGPLFGPGTRLTVL.

This clonotype appeared a few times. This sequence joins TRBV4-1 and TRBJ1-6; a weak D match, TRBD1 (5 bases). This CDR3 is 13 amino acids long. Between the trimmed V and J ends, which lost 0 bases and 9 bases, there was a span of 6 bases. Per the germline V gene, CDR1 is MGHRA and CDR2 is YSYEKL. The CDR3: CASSQEGGSPLHF. In DNA form, the CDR3 reads TGCGCCAGCAGCCAAGAGGGGGGTTCACCCCTCCACTTT.

This chain connects TRBV5-1 to TRBJ2-5; 9 nucleotides line up with TRBD1. Germline CDR1 and CDR2: SGHRS and YFSETQ. J was trimmed by 7 bases and V by 3 bases; bases with no gene match: 4. This CDR3 spans 13 amino acids. Written as DNA, the CDR3 is TGCGCCAGCAGCTCGGAGGGACAGGGGACCCAGTACTTC. Translating gives CASSSEGQGTQYF.